The clone carrying this T cell receptor beta chain was seen many times. Its antigen is still unknown. One entry per CDR3 protein results from TCRdb running MiXCR on the RT-PCR reads. The sample shows approximately 570,000 distinct CDR3 sequences, less than 10% of them seen only once. This record belongs to a study of response to subunit inactivated influenza vaccine. The CDR3 sequence is 14 residues long. The germline V gene encodes CDR1 MDHEN and CDR2 SYDVKM. V lost 4 bases, J lost 4 bases, and 14 bases lay in between. Findings and limits, study-wide: Only a handful of new T cells, the authors suggested, are recruited with each seasonal influenza vaccination.

This TCR came from a man aged 45 to 75 who received an inactivated influenza vaccine. The sequencing used PBMCs from blood, collected roughly 24 months after vaccination. The rearrangement links TRBV28 to TRBJ2-7; either TRBD1 or TRBD2 may supply D (5 bases each). CDR3 coding DNA: TGTGCCAGCAGTTCGGGACGGCCTCGATACGAGCAGTACTTC. This codes for CASSSGRPRYEQYF.